This passage covers 21 T cell receptor beta chains from one sample sequenced in a study of blood T cell repertoires in COVID-19. The assay was immunoSEQ multiplex PCR, and TCRdb's table has in-frame clones only and misses some. The data hold approximately 21,000 clones, with over 75% observed a single time. The source material was peripheral blood. The source of these receptors is a human donor in a cohort sampled during active COVID-19.

The V gene is TRBV7-3, the J gene TRBJ2-6; 9 nucleotides match TRBD2. CDR1 is SGHTA, CDR2 FQGTGA, per germline. With 5 bases clipped from V and 2 bases from J, the junction kept 4 bases outside the gene matches. The CDR3 has 16 amino acids. In nucleotides, the CDR3 is TGTGCCAGCAGCGTTAGCGGGGGTGCTGGGGCCAACGTCCTGACTTTC. It codes for CASSVSGGAGANVLTF.

The V call is TRBV5-1, the J call TRBJ2-2, with TRBD1 matching over 9 bases. The CDR3 totals 16 residues. Looked up from germline, CDR1 is SGHRS and CDR2 is YFSETQ. J lost 3 bases, V lost 0 bases, and 3 bases had no gene match. The CDR3 nucleotides read TGCGCCAGCAGCTTGGGACAGGGGGTGTACACCGGGGAGCTGTTTTTT. Translated: CASSLGQGVYTGELFF.

The gene calls are TRBV5-4 and TRBJ2-7, with TRBD1 identical over 9 bases. From germline, CDR1 is SGHNT and CDR2 YYREEE (reference sequence). This CDR3 is built from 18 residues. The J segment lost 0 bases and the V segment lost 0 bases, leaving 10 bases of the junction unmatched. The DNA of the CDR3 is TGTGCCAGCAGCTTGGGAACAGGGGGCCACTTAAGCTCCTACGAGCAGTACTTC. Encoded protein: CASSLGTGGHLSSYEQYF.

This clone was detected once. V gene TRBV6-5 combines with J gene TRBJ1-5; D is possibly TRBD1 (5 bases). This CDR3 is built from 15 residues. V lost 8 bases to trimming and J lost 1 base, with 15 bases between them. Per germline, CDR1 MNHEY and CDR2 SVGAGI. The CDR3 DNA is TGTGCCAGCCTATTCCGGGGGGAGAGCAATCAGCCCCAGCATTTT. Its protein product is CASLFRGESNQPQHF.

The CDR3 nucleotides are TGTGCCAGCAGTCCCTCCCCCGGGACAGGCTACAATGAGCAGTTCTTC. Protein product: CASSPSPGTGYNEQFF. The rearrangement joins TRBV7-9 to TRBJ2-1, with 8 bases aligning to TRBD1. The CDR3 has 16 residues. Germline CDR1 SEHNR, CDR2 FQNEAQ (reference sequence). With V trimmed by 6 bases and J by 3 bases, 10 bases remained unmatched.

This clone was seen more than once but under ten times. This rearrangement joins TRBV4-1 to TRBJ2-7; 8 bases line up with TRBD1. This CDR3 comprises 15 residues. V lost 4 bases to trimming and J lost 1 base; unmatched junction nucleotides: 6. The V gene's germline CDR1 is MGHRA and CDR2 YSYEKL. The CDR3 sequence: CASSPTGGSSYEQYF. The DNA of the CDR3 is TGCGCCAGCAGCCCTACAGGGGGGTCTTCCTACGAGCAGTACTTC.

V usage is TRBV19 and J usage is TRBJ2-7, with 8 bases that match TRBD1. V lost 5 bases and J lost 6; bases outside the gene matches: 12. CDR1 LNHDA and CDR2 SQIVND come from the germline V gene (reference sequence). The CDR3 totals 15 residues. CDR3 residues: CASSSRTGFLAEQYF. DNA of the CDR3: TGTGCCAGTAGTTCCAGGACAGGGTTTCTCGCCGAGCAGTACTTC.

The chain joins TRBV19 to TRBJ2-3, with unresolved D. From germline, CDR1 is LNHDA and CDR2 SQIVND (reference sequence). Trimming shortened V by 3 bases and J by 5 bases, and 6 bases separated the two germline ends. The CDR3 length is 12 residues. This CDR3 is CASSMGRDTQYF. The CDR3 DNA reads TGTGCCAGTAGTATGGGCAGAGATACGCAGTATTTT.

J is TRBJ1-2 and V is TRBV12-5; no definite D call. Trimming removed 1 base at V and 5 bases at J, with 11 bases between. Germline V CDR1 and CDR2: LGHNT, FRNRAP. This CDR3 comprises 14 residues. The CDR3 DNA sequence: TGTGCTAGTGGTTTGGACAGCTCATTATATGGCTACACCTTC. This translates into CASGLDSSLYGYTF. Based on the CDR3 plus reference TRBV12-5 and TRBJ1-2, the full variable domain is DARVTQTPRHKVTEMGQEVTMRCQPILGHNTVFWYRQTMMQGLELLAYFRNRAPLDDSGMPKDRFSAEMPDATLATLKIQPSEPRDSAVYFCASGLDSSLYGYTFGSGTRLTVV.

This sequence joins TRBV11-3 and TRBJ2-1; the D is unclear. CDR3 size: 15 residues. Germline V gene sequence: CDR1 SGHNT, CDR2 YENEEA. V dropped 5 bases and J dropped 4 bases, with 15 bases sitting between them. The CDR3 coding sequence is TGTGCCAGCAGCAAACGTTTAAGCATATACAATGAGCAGTTCTTC. Translated, it gives CASSKRLSIYNEQFF.

This sequence joins TRBV7-8 and TRBJ1-1, with a weak D call TRBD1 (5 bases). V lost 1 base, J lost 1 base, and 7 bases lay in between. This CDR3 contains 14 residues. The germline V gene encodes CDR1 SGHVS and CDR2 FQNEAQ. DNA of the CDR3: TGTGCCAGCAGCTTAGGGGGCGCGAACACTGAAGCTTTCTTT. Translation gives CASSLGGANTEAFF.

The genes are TRBV4-1 and TRBJ1-1; D might be TRBD1 (5 bases). The CDR3 sequence is 13 residues long. Germline CDR1 and CDR2: MGHRA and YSYEKL. Trimming left V 1 base short and J 4 bases short, with 7 bases between. This CDR3 reads CASSQGRVTEAFF. In nucleotides, the CDR3 is TGCGCCAGCAGCCAAGGCAGGGTCACTGAAGCTTTCTTT.

This chain joins TRBV27 and TRBJ2-7, with TRBD1 matching 8 bases. CDR1 is MNHEY, CDR2 SMNVEV, per germline (reference sequence). V gave up 5 bases and J gave up 7 bases; unmatched junction bases: 13. The CDR3 runs 15 residues. The CDR3 sequence is CASSTPGTGHQEQYF. CDR3 sequence (DNA): TGTGCCAGCAGTACCCCCGGGACAGGTCACCAAGAGCAGTACTTC.

The V gene is TRBV7-9, the J gene TRBJ2-1; tentatively, D is TRBD2 (6 bases). Germline V lookup: CDR1 SEHNR, CDR2 FQNEAQ (reference sequence). The V gene lost 7 bases and the J gene lost 3 bases, with 16 bases spanning the gap. The CDR3 is made up of 15 amino acids. For the CDR3, the DNA is TGTGCCAGCATCAACGGGGAGGCGTACTACAATGAGCAGTTCTTC. Its translation: CASINGEAYYNEQFF.

This chain connects TRBV5-1 to TRBJ1-6, with a tentative D call TRBD1 (5 bases). V lost 2 bases and J lost 5, with 11 bases in between. The CDR3 totals 15 residues. Germline CDR1 is SGHRS and CDR2 is YFSETQ. CDR3 nucleotide sequence: TGCGCCAGCAGCTTCGGGGGGAACAATAATTCACCCCTCCACTTT. Translating it yields CASSFGGNNNSPLHF.

The rearrangement uses TRBV10-1 and TRBJ1-2; D unclear. Between the trimmed V and J ends, which lost 3 bases and 0 bases, there was a span of 5 bases. The CDR3 sequence is 13 residues long. CDR1 and CDR2 (germline): WNHNN, SYGVQD (reference sequence). CDR3 residues: CASSDRTNYGYTF. CDR3 nucleotides: TGCGCCAGCAGTGACAGGACTAACTATGGCTACACCTTC.

The chain recombines TRBV7-2 with TRBJ1-5, with D perhaps matching TRBD1 (5 bases). CDR1 SGHTA and CDR2 FQGNSA come from the germline V gene. The length of the CDR3 is 16 residues. The V and J ends lost 1 base and 7 bases respectively, with 17 bases between them. CDR3 nucleotides: TGTGCCAGCAGCTTAGAGACAGCTAATCATAACCAGCCCCAGCATTTT. It is translated as CASSLETANHNQPQHF. The entire variable domain, with the rest obtained from reference TRBV7-2 and TRBJ1-5, is as follows: GAGVSQSPSNKVTEKGKDVELRCDPISGHTALYWYRQSLGQGLEFLIYFQGNSAPDKSGLPSDRFSAERTGGSVSTLTIQRTQQEDSAVYLCASSLETANHNQPQHFGDGTRLSIL.

The J gene is TRBJ1-1, the V gene TRBV19; no reliable D call. The CDR3 loop spans 17 amino acids. From germline, CDR1 is LNHDA and CDR2 SQIVND (reference sequence). The V and J ends lost 4 bases and 0 bases respectively, with 18 bases between them. CDR3 nucleotides: TGTGCCAGTAGTAATCGGGGAAACTTTTTGATGAACACTGAAGCTTTCTTT. Its translation: CASSNRGNFLMNTEAFF.

This chain links TRBV7-8 with TRBJ1-2; no definite D call. Deletions cut 4 bases from V and 8 bases from J, with 14 bases between. The CDR3 length is 13 residues. The germline V gene has CDR1 SGHVS and CDR2 FQNEAQ. The CDR3 DNA follows: TGTGCCAGCAGCTACACCGAGGTGAGCGGCTACACCTTC. Translated, it gives CASSYTEVSGYTF.

CDR3: CASSPSGIMNTEAFF. The DNA of the CDR3 is TGTGCCAGCAGCCCTTCCGGGATCATGAACACTGAAGCTTTCTTT. V is TRBV7-2 and J is TRBJ1-1; D is undetermined. The V gene lost 5 bases and the J gene lost 0 bases, with 13 bases spanning the gap. Germline CDR1 and CDR2: SGHTA and FQGNSA. This CDR3 has 15 residues.

The chain uses TRBV9 and TRBJ2-1; tentative D call: TRBD2 (5 bases). The CDR3 is 14 amino acids. Germline CDR1 and CDR2: SGDLS and YYNGEE. Trimming removed 0 bases at V and 8 bases at J, with 12 bases between. The DNA for the CDR3 is TGTGCCAGCAGCGTAGTCTCCGCAGCGGATGAGCAGTTCTTC. This gives the protein CASSVVSAADEQFF.